Presented here are 26 T cell receptor beta chains from one specimen sequenced in a study of CD8 T cells in Susac syndrome. RNA, at 0.5 to 1 ug, was reverse transcribed with random hexamers. Via MiXCR, TCRdb re-called the immunoSEQ multiplex PCR reads, giving one row per CDR3 protein. The sample holds 120,000 to 150,000 distinct CDR3 sequences, about 94% seen once. Input material: CD8+ T cells from PBMCs. These receptors were taken from a human donor in good health.

This clonotype was recorded once. The J gene is TRBJ1-1, the V gene TRBV4-3; D gene unclear. In germline, CDR1 is LGHNA, CDR2 YSLEER. The CDR3 sequence is 15 residues long. Trimming pared 1 base from V and 2 bases from J, leaving 11 bases between. As DNA, the CDR3 is TGCGCCAGCAGCCAAGTGTTCGGGGATAACACTGAAGCTTTCTTT. It encodes CASSQVFGDNTEAFF.

The CDR3 protein is CASSVVDRGGTGELFF. The DNA for the CDR3 is TGTGCCAGCAGCGTAGTAGACAGGGGAGGCACCGGGGAGCTGTTTTTT. The chain recombines TRBV9 with TRBJ2-2, with 8 bases fitting TRBD1. Trimming took 0 bases from V and 4 from J; bases not matched to a gene: 5. CDR1 and CDR2 from the germline V gene are SGDLS and YYNGEE. The CDR3 loop spans 16 amino acids.

The V gene is TRBV2, the J gene TRBJ2-5; TRBD1 matches at 9 bases. The CDR3 contains 15 residues. Germline loops: CDR1 SNHLY, CDR2 FYNNEI. J gave up 4 bases and V 4 bases, and 7 bases lay outside the gene matches. The DNA for the CDR3 is TGTGCCAGCAGTGGGCGGGGACAGGGTGGAGAGACCCAGTACTTC. It codes for CASSGRGQGGETQYF. Full variable domain (rest looked up from reference TRBV2 and TRBJ2-5): EPEVTQTPSHQVTQMGQEVILRCVPISNHLYFYWYRQILGQKVEFLVSFYNNEISEKSEIFDDQFSVERPDGSNFTLKIRSTKLEDSAMYFCASSGRGQGGETQYFGPGTRLLVL.

This chain connects TRBV27 to TRBJ1-2; 7 bases fit TRBD1. Germline assignment: CDR1 MNHEY and CDR2 SMNVEV (reference sequence). CDR3 length: 13 amino acids. The V segment lost 6 bases and the J segment 4 bases; nucleotides outside the gene matches: 5. The CDR3 DNA reads as TGTGCCAGCAGCTTGACAGGGATCTATGGCTACACCTTC. Protein product: CASSLTGIYGYTF.

This clonotype was seen a single time. V usage is TRBV27 and J usage is TRBJ2-7; a weak D match, TRBD1 (5 bases). The V end lost 6 bases, the J end lost 3 bases, and 21 bases lay between the germline ends. Germline assignment: CDR1 MNHEY and CDR2 SMNVEV (reference sequence). The CDR3 is 16 residues long. For the CDR3, the DNA is TGTGCCAGCAGCGCCTACGACCGCGACAGCCACTACGAGCAGTACTTC. Residues: CASSAYDRDSHYEQYF.

The chain carries TRBV13 and TRBJ2-2; 10 nucleotides match TRBD2. Germline CDR1 and CDR2: PRHDT and FYEKMQ (reference sequence). The CDR3 spans 17 residues. V gave up 2 bases and J gave up 1 base; unmatched junction bases: 4. The CDR3 reads CASSLPSGSLNTGELFF. In DNA, the CDR3 is TGTGCCAGCAGCTTACCTAGCGGGAGCTTGAACACCGGGGAGCTGTTTTTT. The full variable domain, completed using reference TRBV13 and TRBJ2-2, is AAGVIQSPRHLIKEKRETATLKCYPIPRHDTVYWYQQGPGQDPQFLISFYEKMQSDKGSIPDRFSAQQFSDYHSELNMSSLELGDSALYFCASSLPSGSLNTGELFFGEGSRLTVL.

This sequence joins TRBV2 and TRBJ2-2; 8 bases agree with TRBD1. V dropped 8 bases and J dropped 4; count of bases not matched to a gene: 12. This CDR3 contains 16 residues. Germline lookup yields CDR1 SNHLY and CDR2 FYNNEI. The CDR3 reads CASDTLDRAATGELFF. DNA for the CDR3: TGTGCCAGCGACACTTTGGACAGGGCGGCCACCGGGGAGCTGTTTTTT.

The rearrangement uses TRBV7-9 and TRBJ2-1; 7 nucleotides match TRBD1. This CDR3 is built from 13 residues. Germline V CDR1 and CDR2: SEHNR, FQNEAQ (reference sequence). The V segment lost 5 bases and the J segment 7 bases; nucleotides outside the gene matches: 5. CDR3 nucleotide sequence: TGTGCCAGCAGCAAGACAGGGCTTAATGAGCAGTTCTTC. Translation: CASSKTGLNEQFF.

V is TRBV4-2 and J is TRBJ2-1, with 10 bases aligning to TRBD2. The trim removed 5 bases at V and 4 bases at J, leaving 5 bases unmatched. Germline CDR1 LGHNA, CDR2 YNFKEQ. The CDR3 has 15 residues. The CDR3 nucleotides are TGTGCCAGCAGCTACGAGACTAGCGGGTACAATGAGCAGTTCTTC. It is translated as CASSYETSGYNEQFF.

The rearrangement uses TRBV9 and TRBJ1-2; the match to TRBD1 covers 8 bases. CDR1 is SGDLS and CDR2 is YYNGEE in the germline V gene. There are 14 residues in the CDR3. J gave up 8 bases and V 0 bases, and 6 bases lay outside the gene matches. CDR3 amino acids: CASSVGQGIMGYTF. For the CDR3, the DNA is TGTGCCAGCAGCGTAGGACAGGGGATAATGGGCTACACCTTC.

The genes are TRBV4-3 and TRBJ2-3; a weak D match, TRBD1 (7 bases). This CDR3 has 16 residues. The ends were cut back, 4 bases at V and 2 bases at J, with 16 bases in the middle. Looked up from germline, CDR1 is LGHNA and CDR2 is YSLEER. CDR3 sequence reads: CASSLETGRPTDTQYF. The CDR3 DNA reads TGCGCCAGCAGCCTCGAGACAGGGAGGCCCACAGATACGCAGTATTTT.

The chain couples TRBV27 to TRBJ2-7; D gene uncertain. Germline V gene sequence: CDR1 MNHEY, CDR2 SMNVEV (reference sequence). V was shortened by 2 bases and J by 2 bases, with 10 bases between the two germline ends. The CDR3 contains 14 residues. DNA for the CDR3: TGTGCCAGCAGTTTAGCCCCTACAACCTACGAGCAGTACTTC. The encoded protein is CASSLAPTTYEQYF.

The V call is TRBV16, the J call TRBJ2-7, with D hard to call. Germline CDR1 and CDR2: KGHSY and FQNENV. The CDR3 sequence is 14 residues long. V was pared by 1 base and J by 2 bases, with 9 bases between. CDR3 bases: TGTGCCAGCAGCCAATTTTCCGTAACCTACGAGCAGTACTTC. It encodes CASSQFSVTYEQYF. Using reference TRBV16 and TRBJ2-7 for the parts outside the CDR3, the full variable domain is GEEVAQTPKHLVRGEGQKAKLYCAPIKGHSYVFWYQQVLKNEFKFLISFQNENVFDETGMPKERFSAKCLPNSPCSLEIQATKLEDSAVYFCASSQFSVTYEQYFGPGTRLTVT.

The rearrangement joins TRBV30 to TRBJ1-2, with TRBD1 matching over 7 bases. The germline V gene has CDR1 GTSNPN and CDR2 SVGIG (reference sequence). This CDR3 has 13 amino acids. V shed 1 base and J 8 bases; nucleotides not matched to a gene: 7. In DNA form, the CDR3 reads TGTGCCTGGAGTGGCAGGGGGGCGGGCGGCTACACCTTC. Translating it yields CAWSGRGAGGYTF.

The V gene is TRBV7-9, the J gene TRBJ2-2, with 7 bases fitting TRBD2. This CDR3 region has 16 residues. V trimming: 8 bases; J trimming: 5 bases; junction bases outside the gene matches: 14. The germline V gene has CDR1 SEHNR and CDR2 FQNEAQ (reference sequence). The CDR3 here is CASLGLAGAGTGELFF. The CDR3 nucleotides are TGTGCCAGCCTTGGGCTGGCGGGAGCAGGAACCGGGGAGCTGTTTTTT.

The genes are TRBV3-1 and TRBJ1-5, with 9 bases fitting TRBD1. This CDR3 is 15 amino acids long. Germline values: CDR1 LGHDT, CDR2 YNNKEL (reference sequence). The ends lost 0 bases at V and 5 bases at J; junction bases unmatched: 2. CDR3 region: CASSQDWTGDQPQHF. The CDR3 DNA is TGTGCCAGCAGCCAAGACTGGACAGGGGATCAGCCCCAGCATTTT.

CDR3 loop: CAFSASPNTEAFF. DNA for the CDR3: TGTGCTTTCTCTGCCAGCCCGAACACTGAAGCTTTCTTT. V and J are TRBV30 and TRBJ1-1; no definite D call. The CDR3 loop spans 13 amino acids. The V gene's germline CDR1 is GTSNPN and CDR2 SVGIG (reference sequence).

The chain couples TRBV6-2 or TRBV6-3 to TRBJ2-7, with no clear D. With 10 bases removed from V and 3 bases from J, the gap between germline ends came to 10 bases. The CDR3 length is 11 residues. Germline-derived CDR1 and CDR2 are MNHEY and SVGEGT. CDR3: CATAEGYEQYF. In nucleotides, the CDR3 is TGTGCCACAGCCGAAGGCTACGAGCAGTACTTC.

The chain links TRBV29-1 to TRBJ1-4; D might be TRBD1 (5 bases). The germline CDR1 and CDR2 sequences are SQVTM and ANQGSEA. Trimming removed 4 bases from V and 4 bases from J, with 10 bases in between. The CDR3 is made up of 13 amino acids. The CDR3 region is CSVVGQYNEKLFF. CDR3 DNA: TGCAGCGTTGTGGGGCAGTATAATGAAAAACTGTTTTTT.

V and J are TRBV29-1 and TRBJ2-7, with D maybe TRBD2 (6 bases). Between the trimmed V and J ends, which lost 6 bases and 7 bases, there was a span of 22 bases. This CDR3 comprises 14 residues. Germline loops: CDR1 SQVTM, CDR2 ANQGSEA. The CDR3 is CSVVMAGREGEQYF. The CDR3 coding sequence is TGCAGCGTCGTCATGGCGGGAAGGGAAGGGGAGCAGTACTTC.

The J gene is TRBJ1-2, the V gene TRBV27, with D possibly being TRBD1 (6 bases). Germline-derived CDR1 and CDR2 are MNHEY and SMNVEV (reference sequence). The CDR3 covers 13 residues. Trimming took 7 bases from V and 2 from J, leaving 11 bases between them. The CDR3 DNA follows: TGTGCCAGCACGGGGGCCCTCAACTATGGCTACACCTTC. Translation gives CASTGALNYGYTF.

The chain carries TRBV27 and TRBJ1-2; possibly TRBD1 for D (5 bases). Germline V lookup: CDR1 MNHEY, CDR2 SMNVEV (reference sequence). This CDR3 has 16 residues. Trimming took off 4 bases at V and 0 bases at J, with 15 bases between the two ends. CDR3 region: CASSSGLGAPNYGYTF. DNA for the CDR3: TGTGCCAGCAGTTCTGGATTAGGGGCTCCTAACTATGGCTACACCTTC.

The chain combines TRBV28 with TRBJ2-7; TRBD2 agrees at 8 bases. J lost 2 bases, V lost 10 bases, and 7 bases had no gene match. In germline, CDR1 is MDHEN, CDR2 SYDVKM. The CDR3 contains 13 residues. CDR3 in DNA: TGTGCCACCTCGGGGGGGTACCCCTACGAGCAGTACTTC. Translating it yields CATSGGYPYEQYF.

This chain uses TRBV29-1 with TRBJ2-3, with unresolved D. Germline V gene lookup returns CDR1 SQVTM and CDR2 ANQGSEA. The ends were cut back, 5 bases at V and 4 bases at J, with 16 bases in the middle. The CDR3 runs to 14 residues. CDR3 amino acids: CSVLTTIEADTQYF. Here the CDR3 DNA reads TGCAGCGTTCTGACGACGATTGAGGCAGATACGCAGTATTTT.

The chain recombines TRBV15 with TRBJ1-4; D not resolved. The CDR3 loop spans 12 amino acids. The germline V and J ends were trimmed by 9 bases and 8 bases, with 13 bases remaining between them. Per the germline V gene, CDR1 is LNHNV and CDR2 is YYDKDF (reference sequence). The CDR3 bases are TGTGCCACTGCCCCGTCGCCCGAAAAACTGTTTTTT. Residues: CATAPSPEKLFF.

CDR3 in DNA: TGTGCCAGCAACCCCGGGACAGAAGACCGTGTGACCCAGTACTTC. It specifies CASNPGTEDRVTQYF. The chain joins TRBV9 to TRBJ2-5, with TRBD1 matching over 7 bases. This CDR3 comprises 15 residues. With 6 bases clipped from V and 7 bases from J, the junction kept 15 bases outside the gene matches. The germline V gene encodes CDR1 SGDLS and CDR2 YYNGEE. The whole variable domain, remainder taken from reference TRBV9 and TRBJ2-5, is DSGVTQTPKHLITATGQRVTLRCSPRSGDLSVYWYQQSLDQGLQFLIQYYNGEERAKGNILERFSAQQFPDLHSELNLSSLELGDSALYFCASNPGTEDRVTQYFGPGTRLLVL.